A single sample is the source of the 24 T cell receptor beta chains below, sequenced in a study of cytomegalovirus exposure and HLA in healthy donors. The PCR was carried out with 60 Vbeta primers and 13 Jbeta primers. Here immunoSEQ multiplex PCR was the method, and the copy in TCRdb shows in-frame clones only, minus some. Counted here are 150,000 to 200,000 clones, around three quarters occurring once; the ten biggest clones make up around 0.69%. Input material: PBMCs. Every receptor here comes from a woman aged 40 to 50 in good health and CMV-seronegative.

J is TRBJ2-3 and V is TRBV15; 9 bases match TRBD1. Germline CDR1 is LNHNV and CDR2 is YYDKDF (reference sequence). This CDR3 has 18 amino acids. V gave up 3 bases and J gave up 0 bases; unmatched junction bases: 10. CDR3 DNA: TGTGCCACCAGCAGCTTTTGGGGACAGGGCACTAGCACAGATACGCAGTATTTT. It translates to CATSSFWGQGTSTDTQYF. Full variable domain (outside the CDR3, taken from reference TRBV15 and TRBJ2-3): DAMVIQNPRYQVTQFGKPVTLSCSQTLNHNVMYWYQQKSSQAPKLLFHYYDKDFNNEADTPDNFQSRRPNTSFCFLDIRSPGLGDTAMYLCATSSFWGQGTSTDTQYFGPGTRLTVL.

V is TRBV6-1 and J is TRBJ1-2; 10 bases agree with TRBD1. The trim removed 6 bases at V and 5 bases at J, leaving 6 bases unmatched. CDR1 is MNHNS and CDR2 is SASEGT in the germline V gene. This CDR3 comprises 14 residues. Here the CDR3 reads CASSDRDRGYGYTF. In nucleotides, the CDR3 is TGTGCCAGCAGCGACCGGGACAGGGGTTATGGCTACACCTTC.

This chain links TRBV19 with TRBJ1-5, with D maybe TRBD1 (6 bases). Germline CDR1 is LNHDA and CDR2 is SQIVND (reference sequence). The germline V and J ends were trimmed by 4 bases and 6 bases, with 13 bases remaining between them. The CDR3 has 14 residues. The CDR3 loop reads CASSKARGAQPQHF. The CDR3 region has the DNA TGTGCCAGTAGTAAGGCCAGGGGTGCTCAGCCCCAGCATTTT.

CDR3 sequence: CASSFSEGTEAFF. The CDR3 DNA follows: TGTGCCAGCAGCTTTTCCGAGGGTACTGAAGCTTTCTTT. The chain links TRBV7-9 to TRBJ1-1; D unresolved. The CDR3 loop spans 13 amino acids. Germline V lookup: CDR1 SEHNR, CDR2 FQNEAQ (reference sequence). Trimming shortened V by 3 bases and J by 5 bases, and 10 bases separated the two germline ends.

The genes are TRBV6-1 and TRBJ1-3; D perhaps matches TRBD1 (5 bases). The CDR3 runs to 15 residues. Between the trimmed V and J ends, which lost 5 bases and 4 bases, there was a span of 15 bases. Germline V lookup: CDR1 MNHNS, CDR2 SASEGT. The CDR3 region is CASSSTWGGGNTIYF. CDR3 DNA: TGTGCCAGCAGTTCAACATGGGGGGGAGGAAACACCATATATTTT.

The chain employs TRBV10-3 and TRBJ1-6, with a tentative D call TRBD1 (6 bases). Trimming left V 5 bases short and J 10 bases short, with 15 bases between. This CDR3 contains 14 residues. The germline V gene has CDR1 ENHRY and CDR2 SYGVKD. The CDR3 here is CAISTDRTESPLHF. The DNA for the CDR3 is TGTGCCATCAGTACGGACAGAACCGAGTCACCCCTCCACTTT.

The V call is TRBV29-1, the J call TRBJ2-6; TRBD2 is a possible D gene (6 bases). Trimming cost V 6 bases and J 2 bases, with 14 bases left between them. CDR1 is SQVTM, CDR2 ANQGSEA, per germline. The CDR3 sequence is 15 residues long. CDR3 in amino acids: CSVAGGTPGANVLTF. CDR3 bases: TGCAGCGTCGCCGGAGGGACCCCTGGGGCCAACGTCCTGACTTTC.

J is TRBJ1-2 and V is TRBV5-6; 8 bases match TRBD1. The CDR3 is made up of 14 amino acids. Per the germline V gene, CDR1 is SGHDT and CDR2 is YYEEEE. J gave up 7 bases and V 5 bases, and 10 bases lay outside the gene matches. The DNA of the CDR3 is TGTGCCAGCAGTCCCTTGCAGGGGGCGGGTGGCTACACCTTC. This gives the protein CASSPLQGAGGYTF.

This chain connects TRBV25-1 to TRBJ1-3, with D possibly TRBD1 on 6 matching bases. The V gene's germline CDR1 is MGHDK and CDR2 SYGVNS. This CDR3 comprises 16 residues. The germline V and J ends were trimmed by 0 bases and 4 bases, with 13 bases remaining between them. As DNA, the CDR3 is TGTGCCAGCAGTGAATATGGGGGGGCGCGAGGAAACACCATATATTTT. It specifies CASSEYGGARGNTIYF.

The chain recombines TRBV30 with TRBJ2-3; a weak D match, TRBD1 (7 bases). CDR3 length equals 13 residues. V was cut by 0 bases and J by 10 bases, with 14 bases left in between. Germline-derived CDR1 and CDR2 are GTSNPN and SVGIG (reference sequence). The CDR3 loop reads CAWSVRGTAAQYF. The CDR3 DNA sequence: TGTGCCTGGAGTGTACGGGGGACAGCGGCGCAGTATTTT.

V usage is TRBV6-5 and J usage is TRBJ2-2; possible D gene TRBD2, 5 bases. V was pared by 4 bases and J by 0 bases, with 6 bases between. The CDR3 loop spans 14 amino acids. Germline CDR1 is MNHEY and CDR2 is SVGAGI. This CDR3 reads CASSLLANTGELFF. The CDR3 DNA follows: TGTGCCAGCAGTTTACTAGCGAACACCGGGGAGCTGTTTTTT.

The genes are TRBV28 and TRBJ2-1; D possibly corresponds to TRBD2 (6 bases). The germline gives CDR1 MDHEN, CDR2 SYDVKM. V was pared by 5 bases and J by 0 bases, with 11 bases between. The CDR3 consists of 15 residues. CDR3 region: CASSRDSSSYNEQFF. CDR3 nucleotide sequence: TGTGCCAGCAGTCGGGACTCTAGCTCCTACAATGAGCAGTTCTTC.

Here the CDR3 reads CASSLSPPGPTMDTEAFF. The CDR3 DNA reads as TGTGCCAGCAGCTTATCCCCCCCAGGGCCGACAATGGACACTGAAGCTTTCTTT. This chain connects TRBV7-2 to TRBJ1-1; possible D gene TRBD1, 5 bases. V was cut by 2 bases and J by 3 bases, with 22 bases left in between. Germline CDR1 and CDR2: SGHTA and FQGNSA. The CDR3 contains 18 residues. Full variable domain (missing parts from reference TRBV7-2 and TRBJ1-1): GAGVSQSPSNKVTEKGKDVELRCDPISGHTALYWYRQSLGQGLEFLIYFQGNSAPDKSGLPSDRFSAERTGGSVSTLTIQRTQQEDSAVYLCASSLSPPGPTMDTEAFFGQGTRLTVV.

The chain uses TRBV9 and TRBJ2-7, with 15 bases matching TRBD2. After removal of 6 bases from V and 2 bases from J, the junction contained 6 bases not matched to a gene. The CDR3 consists of 16 residues. Germline assignment: CDR1 SGDLS and CDR2 YYNGEE. As DNA, the CDR3 is TGTGCCAGCAACGGACTAGCGGGAGGGCTAGCCTACGAGCAGTACTTC. Translating gives CASNGLAGGLAYEQYF.

V is TRBV16 and J is TRBJ2-1, with D possibly TRBD2 on 6 matching bases. Trimming took 0 bases from V and 10 from J, leaving 10 bases between them. Germline CDR1 and CDR2: KGHSY and FQNENV. The CDR3 consists of 13 residues. The CDR3 nucleotides are TGTGCCAGCAGCCAATCGGTCGGGGGAGAGCAGTTCTTC. It specifies CASSQSVGGEQFF.

This clone has just one count. V and J are TRBV5-1 and TRBJ2-5, with a weak D call TRBD2 (6 bases). This CDR3 has 14 amino acids. CDR1 is SGHRS and CDR2 is YFSETQ in the germline V gene. Trimming removed 0 bases from V and 2 bases from J, with 8 bases in between. The CDR3: CASSLGDSQETQYF. The CDR3 nucleotides are TGCGCCAGCAGCTTGGGGGACTCTCAAGAGACCCAGTACTTC.

The chain joins TRBV19 to TRBJ1-5; 9 positions match TRBD1. The CDR3 runs 15 residues. Germline V CDR1 and CDR2: LNHDA, SQIVND (reference sequence). V shed 7 bases and J 6 bases; nucleotides not matched to a gene: 10. The CDR3 loop is CASNDGQGFGQPQHF. The CDR3 bases are TGTGCCAGTAATGATGGACAGGGGTTCGGTCAGCCCCAGCATTTT.

This chain joins TRBV15 and TRBJ2-7, with D possibly matching TRBD1 (5 bases). Per the germline V gene, CDR1 is LNHNV and CDR2 is YYDKDF (reference sequence). The CDR3 extends over 15 amino acids. Trimming stripped 2 bases from V and 0 bases from J, with 11 bases between. CDR3 residues: CATSRTGPSSYEQYF. CDR3 in DNA: TGTGCCACCAGCAGAACAGGTCCGAGCTCCTACGAGCAGTACTTC.

This chain joins TRBV9 and TRBJ2-2; TRBD2 matches 13 bases. This CDR3 is built from 18 residues. V shed 2 bases, J shed 4 bases, and the junction held 8 bases outside the gene matches. CDR1 SGDLS and CDR2 YYNGEE come from the germline V gene. The CDR3 region is CASSVISGTSGVTGELFF. The CDR3 coding sequence is TGTGCCAGCAGCGTCATCTCCGGGACTAGCGGGGTCACCGGGGAGCTGTTTTTT.

This sequence joins TRBV18 and TRBJ2-7; TRBD2 agrees at 7 bases. This CDR3 is built from 15 residues. The germline V gene has CDR1 KGHSH and CDR2 LQKENI. The ends lost 3 bases at V and 8 bases at J; junction bases unmatched: 13. The CDR3 sequence is CASSPRGEGVGKQYF. In DNA, the CDR3 is TGTGCCAGCTCACCCCGGGGGGAAGGTGTGGGGAAGCAGTACTTC.

Only one count was recorded for this clone. The V gene is TRBV28, the J gene TRBJ1-1; perhaps TRBD1 as D (5 bases). V gave up 8 bases and J gave up 12 bases, with 22 bases separating them. Germline CDR1 MDHEN, CDR2 SYDVKM. The CDR3 has 13 residues. The DNA for the CDR3 is TGTGCCAGCGCGGAGAGAGGAGGGGAAAGGCCTTTCTTT. This gives the protein CASAERGGERPFF.

CDR3 coding DNA: TGTGCCAGCAGTGAAGTCAGGGGCGGGCAGTACTTC. This gives the protein CASSEVRGGQYF. J is TRBJ2-5 and V is TRBV2, with a weak D call TRBD1 (6 bases). V was cut by 1 base and J by 11 bases, with 11 bases left in between. The CDR3 is 12 amino acids. Germline assignment: CDR1 SNHLY and CDR2 FYNNEI.

The chain couples TRBV7-3 to TRBJ2-1; TRBD2 aligns across 8 bases. V gave up 4 bases and J gave up 8 bases; unmatched junction bases: 10. CDR1 SGHTA and CDR2 FQGTGA come from the germline V gene. The CDR3 is 15 residues long. The CDR3 spells CASSSPGLGSYEQFF. The CDR3 bases are TGTGCCAGCAGCTCACCGGGACTAGGGTCCTATGAGCAGTTCTTC.

This clone appeared once. The chain employs TRBV27 and TRBJ1-2; the D gene is possibly TRBD1 (5 bases). Germline CDR1 reads MNHEY; CDR2 reads SMNVEV (reference sequence). Trimming shortened V by 3 bases and J by 7 bases, and 15 bases separated the two germline ends. The CDR3 contains 14 residues. CDR3 DNA: TGTGCCAGCAGTTTCCGTCCGTTAGGGGCTGGCTACACCTTC. Translated: CASSFRPLGAGYTF.